Described below is a single TCR beta chain sequence and its context. What it binds is not known. This entry belongs to a study of cytomegalovirus exposure and HLA in healthy donors. Findings and caveats of the study: Presence/absence analyses assumed roughly uniform sequencing depth across donors, which may not hold. The authors listed approximately 150 TCR beta chains as cytomegalovirus-associated. Some highly shared sequence variants likely arose as a pipeline artifact. In an earlier analysis, in 620 or so donors, most V segments appeared productive either ~90% or ~30% of the time.

The CDR3 loop spans 12 amino acids. CDR1 is MNHNS and CDR2 is SASEGT in the germline V gene. Trimming removed 6 bases from V and 8 bases from J, with 13 bases in between. Amplification used 60 Vbeta primers and 13 Jbeta primers. Profiling relied on immunoSEQ multiplex PCR, and the TCRdb table lists in-frame clones only, not all of them. The repertoire has roughly 200,000 clones, approximately 88% of them found once; the top ten carry 0.71%. This receptor was taken from a boy between 2 and 10 years old in good health and CMV-seronegative. Sequenced: PBMCs. This rearrangement joins TRBV6-1 to TRBJ1-2; D is ambiguous. CDR3 in amino acids: CASRDWDLGYTF. In DNA, the CDR3 is TGTGCCAGCAGGGACTGGGATTTGGGCTACACCTTC.